This T cell receptor (beta chain) came from a study of shared clonotypes between healthy human individuals. Notes on the study in general: Genetic and exposure-history diversity was limited by the few donors.

Measured with immunoSEQ multiplex PCR; TCRdb has only the in-frame clones, and not every one. The table records 2 million to 2.5 million clones, more than 90% of them present only once. Germline V gives CDR1 MNHNY, CDR2 SVGAGI (reference sequence). Trimming removed 0 bases at V and 6 bases at J, with 6 bases between. The length of the CDR3 is 14 residues. Notes on this clone: Antigen: not known. Other DNA sequences within the sample encode an identical CDR3.

V usage is TRBV6-6 and J usage is TRBJ1-6; no firm D call. The sequenced sample consisted of naive CD4+ T cells sorted from blood. Subset noted: CD45RA+ positively selected. The TCR comes from a man younger than 35 in good health. This CDR3 reads CASSYSGSNSPLHF. In DNA, the CDR3 is TGTGCCAGCAGTTACTCGGGCAGTAATTCACCCCTCCACTTT.